This T cell receptor beta chain was profiled in a study of blood T cells in healthy people across ages. A second PCR of about 7 to 11 cycles used a sample-barcoded 5' primer and a J-beta primer mix. In TCRdb, the 5' RACE reads were re-called with MiXCR into one record per CDR3 protein. The sample carries over 300,000 distinct CDR3 sequences, 45% to 60% recorded once. Trimming cost V 6 bases and J 1 base, with 9 bases left between them. From germline, CDR1 is MDHEN and CDR2 SYDVKM. The CDR3 spans 13 residues. This clonotype was seen a few times. This clonotype was obtained from a man in his 60s in good health. The rearrangement joins TRBV28 to TRBJ2-5, with no clear D. Material: blood. For the CDR3, the DNA is TGTGCCAGCAGCGGGTTTCCCCAAGAGACCCAGTACTTC. Translated, it gives CASSGFPQETQYF. The complete variable domain, with remaining parts taken from reference TRBV28 and TRBJ2-5, reads DVKVTQSSRYLVKRTGEKVFLECVQDMDHENMFWYRQDPGLGLRLIYFSYDVKMKEKGDIPEGYSVSREKKERFSLILESASTNQTSMYLCASSGFPQETQYFGPGTRLLVL.